This is a list of T cell receptor beta chains from one sample in a study of T cell responses to AZD1222 COVID-19 vaccine. Clones were sequenced by immunoSEQ multiplex PCR, and TCRdb holds only the in-frame ones, with some missing. The sample holds some 140,000 clones, roughly 90% seen once. The specimen comprised peripheral blood, sampled on day 0 of AZD1222 vaccination. Receptors were obtained from an adult in good health. The CDR3 runs from the conserved cysteine through the conserved F or W. D genes are given only for firm matches. Rows may omit the clone size; those that give it use once, few, many or a size class.

V gene	D gene	clone size	J gene	CDR3 protein	CDR3 DNA
TRBV6-2/TRBV6-3	TRBD1	.	TRBJ1-5	CASSYVQGNQPQHF	TGTGCCAGCAGTTACGTACAGGGGAATCAGCCCCAGCATTTT
TRBV15	.	.	TRBJ1-4	CATSSGLAVKKLFF	TGTGCCACCAGCAGCGGGCTCGCGGTAAAAAAACTGTTTTTT
TRBV21-1	.	.	TRBJ2-5	CASNVRGALETQYF	TGTGCCAGCAACGTCAGGGGTGCGTTAGAGACCCAGTACTTC
TRBV9	.	.	TRBJ2-3	CASRAGSTDTQYF	TGTGCCAGCAGGGCGGGGAGCACAGATACGCAGTATTTT
TRBV4-1	.	.	TRBJ2-2	CASSPVGAGELFF	TGCGCCAGCAGCCCAGTTGGGGCCGGGGAGCTGTTTTTT
TRBV12-3/TRBV12-4	.	.	TRBJ2-1	CASRRLAYEQFF	TGTGCCAGCAGACGTCTAGCGTACGAGCAGTTCTTC
TRBV7-2	TRBD2	.	TRBJ2-5	CASSIAGARETQYF	TGTGCCAGCAGCATAGCGGGGGCACGCGAGACCCAGTACTTC
TRBV4-3	TRBD2	many	TRBJ2-7	CASSPHSGRASEQYF	TGCGCCAGCAGCCCACATAGCGGGAGGGCCTCCGAGCAGTACTTC
TRBV3-1/TRBV3-2	.	.	TRBJ2-2	CASSQGLWTGELFF	TGTGCCAGCAGCCAAGGGCTATGGACCGGGGAGCTGTTTTTT
TRBV5-1	.	.	TRBJ2-2	CASSAPGPYPPGELFF	TGCGCCAGCAGCGCGCCGGGCCCTTATCCCCCCGGGGAGCTGTTTTTT
TRBV7-2	TRBD2	.	TRBJ2-3	CASSLKAGGASTDTQYF	TGTGCCAGCAGCTTAAAGGCGGGAGGTGCGAGCACAGATACGCAGTATTTT
TRBV12-3/TRBV12-4	.	.	TRBJ1-1	CASSKGQNTEAFF	TGTGCCAGCAGTAAAGGACAGAACACTGAAGCTTTCTTT
TRBV5-1	.	.	TRBJ1-2	CASSLGADYGYTF	TGCGCCAGCAGCTTGGGTGCTGACTATGGCTACACCTTC
TRBV6-5	.	.	TRBJ1-5	CASSYPEGPQHF	TGTGCCAGCAGTTACCCCGAGGGCCCCCAGCATTTT
TRBV5-1	TRBD1	.	TRBJ2-7	CASSLEGQGFNEQYF	TGCGCCAGCAGCTTAGAGGGACAGGGATTCAACGAGCAGTACTTC
TRBV7-9	.	.	TRBJ1-3	CALAVRGNTIYF	TGTGCCCTAGCGGTGAGAGGAAACACCATATATTTT
TRBV3-1/TRBV3-2	.	.	TRBJ1-3	CASSRDLNSGNTIYF	TGTGCCAGCAGCCGAGACTTGAACTCTGGAAACACCATATATTTT
TRBV27	.	.	TRBJ2-7	CASSLSGGRALGYEQYF	TGTGCCAGCAGTTTATCGGGGGGTCGGGCCCTAGGATACGAGCAGTACTTC
TRBV11-2	TRBD2	.	TRBJ2-7	CASGLASYEQYF	TGTGCCAGCGGACTAGCGAGTTACGAGCAGTACTTC